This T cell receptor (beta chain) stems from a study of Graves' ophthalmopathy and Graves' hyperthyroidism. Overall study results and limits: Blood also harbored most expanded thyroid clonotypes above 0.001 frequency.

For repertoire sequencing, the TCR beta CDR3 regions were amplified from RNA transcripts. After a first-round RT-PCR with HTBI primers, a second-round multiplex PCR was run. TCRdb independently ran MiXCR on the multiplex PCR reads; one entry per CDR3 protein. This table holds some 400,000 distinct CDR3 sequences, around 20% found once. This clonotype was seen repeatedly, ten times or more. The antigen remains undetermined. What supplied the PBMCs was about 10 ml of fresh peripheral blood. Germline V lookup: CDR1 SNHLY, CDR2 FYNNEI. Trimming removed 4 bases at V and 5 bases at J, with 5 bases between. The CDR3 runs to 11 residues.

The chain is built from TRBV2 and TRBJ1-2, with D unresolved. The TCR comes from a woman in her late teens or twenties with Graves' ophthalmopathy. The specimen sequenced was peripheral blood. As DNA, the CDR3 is TGTGCCAGCAGTGGGTGGTATGGCTACACCTTC. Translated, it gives CASSGWYGYTF.